This T cell receptor (beta chain) was identified during a study of cytomegalovirus exposure and HLA in healthy donors. The germline CDR1 and CDR2 sequences are ENHRY and SYGVKD. J gave up 6 bases and V 6 bases, and 17 bases lay outside the gene matches. The CDR3 totals 19 residues. Both 60 Vbeta primers and 13 Jbeta primers went into the PCR. Sequenced by immunoSEQ multiplex PCR; TCRdb stores in-frame clones only, minus some. This sample has 100,000 or so clones, with over 70% found just once. A few counts support this clone. The sequenced material came from PBMCs. The rearrangement links TRBV10-3 to TRBJ2-1, with 13 bases lining up with TRBD2. This receptor was identified in a man in his forties in good health and CMV-seronegative. The CDR3 region has the DNA TGTGCCATCAGGGACAGGACGGGGACTAGCGGGGACCCATTCAATGAGCAGTTCTTC. Protein: CAIRDRTGTSGDPFNEQFF.